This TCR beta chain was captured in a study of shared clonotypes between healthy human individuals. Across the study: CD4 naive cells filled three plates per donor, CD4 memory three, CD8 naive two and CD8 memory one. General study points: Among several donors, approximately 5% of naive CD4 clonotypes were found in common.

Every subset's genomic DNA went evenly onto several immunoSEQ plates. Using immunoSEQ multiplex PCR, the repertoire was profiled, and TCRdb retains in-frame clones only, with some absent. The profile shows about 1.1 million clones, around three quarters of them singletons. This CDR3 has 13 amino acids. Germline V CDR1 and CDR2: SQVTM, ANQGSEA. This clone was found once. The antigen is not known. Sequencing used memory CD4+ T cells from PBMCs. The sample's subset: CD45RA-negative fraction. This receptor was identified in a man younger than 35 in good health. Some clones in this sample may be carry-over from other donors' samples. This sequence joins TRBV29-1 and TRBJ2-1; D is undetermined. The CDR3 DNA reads TGCAGGGTAACATCGAGCTCCTACAATGAGCAGTTCTTC. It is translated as CRVTSSSYNEQFF.